The clone carrying this T cell receptor beta chain was seen at least ten times. What it binds is unknown. From germline, CDR1 is ENHRY and CDR2 SYGVKD. The ends lost 6 bases at V and 9 bases at J; junction bases unmatched: 15. The CDR3 totals 16 residues. One entry per CDR3 protein results from TCRdb running MiXCR on the reads. The sample yields about 200,000 distinct CDR3 sequences, roughly 9% seen once. The entry originates in a study of T cell repertoires in cytomegalovirus infection. Study information: Based on public TCR beta signatures, there were indications of CMV infection and of a matching HLA type.

Regarding the study as a whole: HLA-C-restricted, CMV-specific TCR beta clonotypes were dominant ex vivo. Summed frequency of shared TCR beta families picked out CMV carriers who also had the relevant HLA.

The sequencing input was PBMCs. This chain links TRBV10-3 with TRBJ2-1, with TRBD2 identical over 9 bases. The receptor comes from a human donor in good health (CMV status not recorded). Some clones in this sample may be carry-over from other donors' samples. DNA for the CDR3: TGTGCCATCAGCATCTTATTAGCGGGAGTAGGGGGTGAGCAGTTCTTC. Its translation is CAISILLAGVGGEQFF.